This TCR beta chain is from a study of CD8 T cells in ankylosing spondylitis. Study-wide results and caveats: What appeared characteristic of ankylosing spondylitis blood was a TCR beta motif of eight highly homologous variants.

V lost 0 bases and J 4 bases, leaving 21 bases between the germline ends. The CDR3 has 18 residues. TCRdb ran MiXCR on the 5' RACE reads and lists one entry per CDR3 protein. The sample has approximately 300,000 distinct CDR3 sequences, approximately 8.2% seen once. A remark on this clonotype: Its antigen is still unknown.

V and J are TRBV12-3 or TRBV12-4 and TRBJ2-5; the D gene is possibly TRBD1 (6 bases). The sequenced material came from blood, either unsorted or a sorted T cell fraction (not recorded which). This TCR was sampled from a male donor with ankylosing spondylitis. This chain's CDR3 is CASSLAWGPTGTRETQYF. CDR3 DNA: TGTGCCAGCAGTTTAGCTTGGGGACCAACAGGGACCCGAGAGACCCAGTACTTC.